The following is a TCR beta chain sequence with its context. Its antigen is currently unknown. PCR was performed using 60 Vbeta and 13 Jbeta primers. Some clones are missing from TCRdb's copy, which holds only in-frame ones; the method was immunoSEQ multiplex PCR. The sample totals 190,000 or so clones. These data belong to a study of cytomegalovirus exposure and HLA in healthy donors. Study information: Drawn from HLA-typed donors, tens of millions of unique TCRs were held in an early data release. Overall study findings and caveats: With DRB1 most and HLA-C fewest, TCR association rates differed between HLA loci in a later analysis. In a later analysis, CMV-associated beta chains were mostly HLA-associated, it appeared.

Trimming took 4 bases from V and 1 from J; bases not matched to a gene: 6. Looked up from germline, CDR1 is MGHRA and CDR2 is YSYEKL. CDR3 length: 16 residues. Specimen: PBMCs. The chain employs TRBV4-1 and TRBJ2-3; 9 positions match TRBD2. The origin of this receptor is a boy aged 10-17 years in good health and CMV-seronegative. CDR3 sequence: CASSPTQRGGTDTQYF. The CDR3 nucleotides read TGCGCCAGCAGCCCGACCCAGCGGGGGGGCACAGATACGCAGTATTTT.